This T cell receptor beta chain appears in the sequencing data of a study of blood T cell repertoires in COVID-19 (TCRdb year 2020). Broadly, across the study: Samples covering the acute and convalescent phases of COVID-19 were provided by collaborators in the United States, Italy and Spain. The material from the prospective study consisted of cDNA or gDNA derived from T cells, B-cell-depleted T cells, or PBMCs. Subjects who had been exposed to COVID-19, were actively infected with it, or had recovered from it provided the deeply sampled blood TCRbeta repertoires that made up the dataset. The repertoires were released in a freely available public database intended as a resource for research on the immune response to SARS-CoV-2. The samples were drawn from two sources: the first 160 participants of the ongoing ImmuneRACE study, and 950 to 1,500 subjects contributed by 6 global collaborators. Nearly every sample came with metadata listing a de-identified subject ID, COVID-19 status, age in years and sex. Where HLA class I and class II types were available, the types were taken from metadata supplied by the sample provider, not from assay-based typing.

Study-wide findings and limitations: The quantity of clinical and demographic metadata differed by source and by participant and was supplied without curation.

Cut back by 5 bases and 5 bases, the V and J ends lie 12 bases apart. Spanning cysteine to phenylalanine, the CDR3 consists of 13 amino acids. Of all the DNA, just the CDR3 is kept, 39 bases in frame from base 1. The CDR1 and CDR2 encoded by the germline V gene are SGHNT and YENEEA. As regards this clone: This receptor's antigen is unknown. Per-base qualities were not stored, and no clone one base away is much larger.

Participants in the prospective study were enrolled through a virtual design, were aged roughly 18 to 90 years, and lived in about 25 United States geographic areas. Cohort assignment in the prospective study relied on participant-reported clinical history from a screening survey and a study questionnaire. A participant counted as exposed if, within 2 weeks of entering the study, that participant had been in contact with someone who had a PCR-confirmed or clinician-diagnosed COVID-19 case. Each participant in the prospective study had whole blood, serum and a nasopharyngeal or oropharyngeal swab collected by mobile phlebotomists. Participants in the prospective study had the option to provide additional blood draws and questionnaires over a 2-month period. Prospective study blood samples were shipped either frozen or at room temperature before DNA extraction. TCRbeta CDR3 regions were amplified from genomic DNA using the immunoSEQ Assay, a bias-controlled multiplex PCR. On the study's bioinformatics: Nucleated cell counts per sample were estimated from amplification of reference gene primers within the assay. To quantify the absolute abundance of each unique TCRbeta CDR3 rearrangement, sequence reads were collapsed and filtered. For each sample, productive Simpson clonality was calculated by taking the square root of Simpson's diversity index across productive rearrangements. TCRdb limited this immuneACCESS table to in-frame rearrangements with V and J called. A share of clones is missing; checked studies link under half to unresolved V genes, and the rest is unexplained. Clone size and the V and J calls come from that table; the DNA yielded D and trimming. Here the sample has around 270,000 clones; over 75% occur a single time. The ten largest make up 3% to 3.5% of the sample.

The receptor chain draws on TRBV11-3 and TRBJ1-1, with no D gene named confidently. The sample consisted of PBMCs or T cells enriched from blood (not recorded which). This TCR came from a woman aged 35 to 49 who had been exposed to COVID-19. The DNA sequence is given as TGTGCCAGCAGCCCAGGATGGGAGACTGAAGCTTTCTTT. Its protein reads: CASSPGWETEAFF. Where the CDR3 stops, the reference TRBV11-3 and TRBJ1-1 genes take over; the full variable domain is EAGVVQSPRYKIIEKKQPVAFWCNPISGHNTLYWYLQNLGQGPELLIRYENEEAVDDSQLPKDRFSAERLKGVDSTLKIQPAELGDSAVYLCASSPGWETEAFFGQGTRLTVV.